The 28 T cell receptor beta chains below were found in one sample sequenced in a study of T-cell memory formation after mild COVID-19. Via MiXCR, TCRdb re-called the 5' RACE reads, giving one row per CDR3 protein. The repertoire holds roughly 400,000 distinct CDR3 sequences, 24% seen once, with around 8.1% in the top ten. What was sequenced was PBMCs or a T cell subset sorted from them (not recorded which). The receptor source for this set is an adult woman who had mild COVID-19 (a few samples of this study predate the infection). Cell type and time point are not known.

This clonotype turned up a few times. The V and J genes are TRBV11-3 and TRBJ2-1; a possible D gene is TRBD1 (6 bases). Looked up from germline, CDR1 is SGHNT and CDR2 is YENEEA. This CDR3 comprises 15 residues. The V gene lost 7 bases and the J gene lost 6 bases, with 19 bases spanning the gap. The CDR3 DNA is TGTGCCAGCAAAGACCGGGACAACCCCTCCAATGAGCAGTTCTTC. Translation gives CASKDRDNPSNEQFF.

This clonotype was detected many times. The chain employs TRBV6-5 and TRBJ2-7; 8 bases are a match to TRBD2. The CDR3 runs to 17 residues. Germline assignment: CDR1 MNHEY and CDR2 SVGAGI. V was clipped by 1 base and J by 7 bases; unmatched bases: 15. The CDR3 is CASSYLGVGTSAREQYF. The CDR3 DNA sequence: TGTGCCAGCAGTTACTTGGGAGTAGGGACTAGTGCTAGGGAGCAGTACTTC.

For the CDR3, the DNA is TGCAGTGCTAGAGATCGCGCAGGGATCTCCTACGAGCAGTACTTC. This gives the protein CSARDRAGISYEQYF. V is TRBV20-1 and J is TRBJ2-7, with D possibly TRBD1 on 5 matching bases. The germline CDR1 and CDR2 sequences are DFQATT and SNEGSKA (reference sequence). This CDR3 is built from 15 residues. Between the trimmed V and J ends, which lost 0 bases and 0 bases, there was a span of 12 bases.

The V call is TRBV27, the J call TRBJ2-5; 9 bases fit TRBD1. J gave up 5 bases and V 6 bases, and 7 bases lay outside the gene matches. The V gene's germline CDR1 is MNHEY and CDR2 SMNVEV (reference sequence). The CDR3 is made up of 14 amino acids. CDR3: CASSVDRGSETQYF. The CDR3 region has the DNA TGTGCCAGCAGCGTCGACAGGGGGTCTGAGACCCAGTACTTC.

The rearrangement joins TRBV3-1 to TRBJ1-5; maybe TRBD1 (6 bases). V was shortened by 1 base and J by 6 bases, with 10 bases between the two germline ends. The CDR3 has 14 amino acids. Germline CDR1 reads LGHDT; CDR2 reads YNNKEL (reference sequence). DNA for the CDR3: TGTGCCAGCAGCCAAGGGACAGCGGGTCAGCCCCAGCATTTT. Protein sequence: CASSQGTAGQPQHF.

The chain couples TRBV15 to TRBJ2-3; weak D call: TRBD2 (5 bases). Looked up from germline, CDR1 is LNHNV and CDR2 is YYDKDF (reference sequence). Trimming removed 5 bases from V and 5 bases from J, with 11 bases in between. The CDR3 has 13 amino acids. CDR3 region: CATSPRAEDTQYF. The DNA of the CDR3 is TGTGCCACCAGCCCCCGAGCGGAAGATACGCAGTATTTT.

This clonotype occurred a few times. The rearrangement uses TRBV7-2 and TRBJ2-1, with 8 bases aligning to TRBD1. CDR3 length: 15 residues. In germline, CDR1 is SGHTA, CDR2 FQGNSA. V shed 4 bases and J 5 bases; nucleotides not matched to a gene: 7. The CDR3 loop reads CASSSRTGRNNEQFF. CDR3 in DNA: TGTGCCAGCAGCTCCAGGACAGGGAGGAACAATGAGCAGTTCTTC.

CDR3 in amino acids: CASSLFPDGDYGYTF. In nucleotides, the CDR3 is TGCGCCAGCAGCTTGTTCCCGGATGGCGACTATGGCTACACCTTC. The gene calls are TRBV5-1 and TRBJ1-2; no clear D gene. V was shortened by 1 base and J by 3 bases, with 13 bases between the two germline ends. This CDR3 has 15 residues. Germline CDR1 reads SGHRS; CDR2 reads YFSETQ.

The rearrangement uses TRBV2 and TRBJ2-2, with D possibly being TRBD1 (5 bases). Germline V CDR1 and CDR2: SNHLY, FYNNEI. The length of the CDR3 is 16 residues. Trimming took off 7 bases at V and 3 bases at J, with 18 bases between the two ends. Here the CDR3 reads CASIIGQGPHTGELFF. The CDR3 region has the DNA TGTGCCAGCATCATTGGGCAGGGCCCCCACACCGGGGAGCTGTTTTTT.

The chain combines TRBV5-1 with TRBJ1-2; 12 nucleotides match TRBD1. CDR1 SGHRS and CDR2 YFSETQ come from the germline V gene. V lost 4 bases to trimming and J lost 4 bases; unmatched junction nucleotides: 11. The length of the CDR3 is 17 residues. CDR3 region: CASSPGTGGTFSYGYTF. In nucleotides, the CDR3 is TGCGCCAGCAGCCCCGGGACAGGGGGCACTTTTAGCTATGGCTACACCTTC.

This clonotype was counted a few times. This chain joins TRBV25-1 and TRBJ1-1; D is unresolved. This CDR3 contains 10 residues. Trimming left V 4 bases short and J 6 bases short, with 3 bases between. Germline V gives CDR1 MGHDK, CDR2 SYGVNS. CDR3: CASSAAEAFF. The CDR3 DNA reads TGTGCCAGCAGTGCCGCTGAAGCTTTCTTT. Combining the CDR3 with reference TRBV25-1 and TRBJ1-1 gives the whole variable domain EADIYQTPRYLVIGTGKKITLECSQTMGHDKMYWYQQDPGMELHLIHYSYGVNSTEKGDLSSESTVSRIRTEHFPLTLESARPSHTSQYLCASSAAEAFFGQGTRLTVV.

This clonotype was seen only a few times. The chain has TRBV5-5 and TRBJ2-7, with 9 positions matching TRBD2. The ends lost 6 bases at V and 0 bases at J; junction bases unmatched: 7. Germline assignment: CDR1 SGHKS and CDR2 YYEKEE (reference sequence). The CDR3 runs 15 residues. The CDR3 loop is CASNTVAGASYEQYF. The CDR3 coding sequence is TGTGCCAGCAATACTGTAGCGGGGGCCTCCTACGAGCAGTACTTC.

The chain has TRBV6-6 and TRBJ2-1; no definite D call. V was shortened by 6 bases and J by 7 bases, with 22 bases between the two germline ends. Looked up from germline, CDR1 is MNHNY and CDR2 is SVGAGI (reference sequence). The CDR3 contains 16 residues. The CDR3 reads CASSRKIRLPYNEQFF. In DNA, the CDR3 is TGTGCCAGCAGCCGTAAGATCAGGCTCCCGTATAATGAGCAGTTCTTC.

This clonotype came up a few times. This rearrangement joins TRBV12-3 or TRBV12-4 to TRBJ1-1; D may be TRBD1 (6 bases). The germline V and J ends were trimmed by 6 bases and 6 bases, with 14 bases remaining between them. This CDR3 is built from 13 residues. The CDR3 loop reads CASRLTGLSEAFF. CDR3 nucleotides: TGTGCCAGCAGACTAACAGGGTTATCTGAAGCTTTCTTT.

This clonotype has a handful of counts. The chain employs TRBV5-5 and TRBJ2-7, with unresolved D. The CDR3 consists of 12 residues. The V and J ends lost 8 bases and 2 bases respectively, with 11 bases between them. Germline CDR1 reads SGHKS; CDR2 reads YYEKEE (reference sequence). CDR3 coding DNA: TGTGCCAGGGACGCTCGGGCCTACGAGCAGTACTTC. Translation: CARDARAYEQYF.

This clonotype was observed a handful of times. The CDR3 reads CASSSTFYSNQPQHF. The CDR3 bases are TGTGCCAGCAGTTCTACTTTCTATAGCAATCAGCCCCAGCATTTT. This chain uses TRBV12-3 or TRBV12-4 with TRBJ1-5; D gene unclear. V gave up 4 bases and J gave up 0 bases, with 10 bases separating them. The CDR3 contains 15 residues.

There are a few counts of this clonotype. The chain recombines TRBV15 with TRBJ2-7; 10 bases agree with TRBD2. J was trimmed by 0 bases and V by 0 bases; bases with no gene match: 8. Germline V gene data show CDR1 as LNHNV and CDR2 as YYDKDF (reference sequence). The CDR3 sequence is 18 residues long. The CDR3 sequence is CATSRDTSPSGSSYEQYF. The CDR3 DNA follows: TGTGCCACCAGCAGAGATACGAGCCCTAGCGGGAGCTCCTACGAGCAGTACTTC.

The chain has TRBV6-1 and TRBJ2-3, with 10 bases lining up with TRBD2. Unmatched junction bases numbered 16, after V lost 2 bases and J lost 5 bases. Germline values: CDR1 MNHNS, CDR2 SASEGT. This CDR3 is built from 19 residues. The CDR3 DNA sequence: TGTGCCAGCAGTGAAATCCCAAGGTTGAGCGGGGGGGCGATAGATACGCAGTATTTT. Protein: CASSEIPRLSGGAIDTQYF.

The chain recombines TRBV4-3 with TRBJ1-4; perhaps TRBD1 as D (5 bases). The V gene lost 0 bases and the J gene lost 2 bases, with 7 bases spanning the gap. This CDR3 has 15 amino acids. CDR1 LGHNA and CDR2 YSLEER come from the germline V gene. The CDR3 DNA reads TGCGCCAGCAGCCAAGATTCAGGGACTAATGAAAAACTGTTTTTT. Amino acids: CASSQDSGTNEKLFF.

This clonotype was counted only a few times. The V and J genes are TRBV29-1 and TRBJ1-2; D is undetermined. Germline V gene lookup returns CDR1 SQVTM and CDR2 ANQGSEA. Trimming pared 6 bases from V and 7 bases from J, leaving 15 bases between. The CDR3 consists of 12 residues. CDR3 amino acids: CSVEVYSFGYTF. CDR3 nucleotides: TGCAGCGTGGAGGTTTATTCGTTTGGCTACACCTTC.

This clonotype has only a few counts. V gene TRBV6-2 or TRBV6-3 combines with J gene TRBJ2-1; D is unresolved. From germline, CDR1 is MNHEY and CDR2 SVGEGT. Trimming shortened V by 7 bases and J by 7 bases, and 11 bases separated the two germline ends. The CDR3 extends over 12 amino acids. The CDR3 DNA reads TGTGCCAGCAACAAAAACAGTAATGAGCAGTTCTTC. It translates to CASNKNSNEQFF.

The chain uses TRBV29-1 and TRBJ2-7, with D perhaps TRBD1 (6 bases). V lost 5 bases to trimming and J lost 6 bases, with 17 bases between them. Germline CDR1 and CDR2: SQVTM and ANQGSEA. The CDR3 consists of 13 residues. Written as DNA, the CDR3 is TGCAGCGTTACTCGGACAGTCCAGGGCGAGCAGTACTTC. This sequence encodes CSVTRTVQGEQYF.

This clonotype was found a few times. The chain carries TRBV7-6 and TRBJ2-1, with 14 bases matching TRBD2. This CDR3 region has 17 residues. Germline CDR1 is SGHVS and CDR2 is FNYEAQ. Trimming took 4 bases from V and 4 from J; bases not matched to a gene: 6. CDR3 nucleotides: TGTGCCAGCAGCTCGCGGACTAGCGGGGGGCGATACAATGAGCAGTTCTTC. The encoded protein is CASSSRTSGGRYNEQFF.

The chain couples TRBV15 to TRBJ2-5; TRBD2 matches 9 bases. Germline values: CDR1 LNHNV, CDR2 YYDKDF (reference sequence). The CDR3 loop spans 15 amino acids. The ends lost 5 bases at V and 5 bases at J; junction bases unmatched: 9. The CDR3 DNA reads TGTGCCACCAGCGTAAGCGGGGGGCTGGAGGAGACCCAGTACTTC. This codes for CATSVSGGLEETQYF.

The chain recombines TRBV7-9 with TRBJ2-1; no firm D call. The V and J ends lost 5 bases and 0 bases respectively, with 14 bases between them. Germline CDR1 is SEHNR and CDR2 is FQNEAQ (reference sequence). The CDR3 spans 16 residues. CDR3: CASSPKGLVSYNEQFF. DNA for the CDR3: TGTGCCAGCAGCCCAAAAGGCCTAGTCTCCTACAATGAGCAGTTCTTC. The complete variable domain, with remaining parts taken from reference TRBV7-9 and TRBJ2-1, reads DTGVSQNPRHKITKRGQNVTFRCDPISEHNRLYWYRQTLGQGPEFLTYFQNEAQLEKSRLLSDRFSAERPKGSFSTLEIQRTEQGDSAMYLCASSPKGLVSYNEQFFGPGTRLTVL.

DNA of the CDR3: TGTGCCACCAGCAGAGATTCTTGGGACAGCCAAGAGACCCAGTACTTC. Its protein is CATSRDSWDSQETQYF. The chain has TRBV15 and TRBJ2-5; 7 positions agree with TRBD1. CDR3 size: 16 residues. Germline V gives CDR1 LNHNV, CDR2 YYDKDF (reference sequence). With 0 bases clipped from V and 1 base from J, the junction kept 5 bases outside the gene matches.

The rearrangement uses TRBV11-2 and TRBJ2-7; D ambiguous. The ends were cut back, 0 bases at V and 9 bases at J, with 9 bases in the middle. The CDR3 is 12 residues long. Germline loops: CDR1 SGHAT, CDR2 FQNNGV. In DNA form, the CDR3 reads TGTGCCAGCAGCTTAGAGCCTCTCGGGCAGTACTTC. It is translated as CASSLEPLGQYF.

This clonotype turned up a few times. The chain recombines TRBV5-1 with TRBJ1-4; TRBD1 agrees at 7 bases. The germline V gene encodes CDR1 SGHRS and CDR2 YFSETQ. The CDR3 is 13 amino acids. Unmatched junction bases numbered 4, after V lost 7 bases and J lost 4 bases. The CDR3: CASRTGGNEKLFF. In DNA form, the CDR3 reads TGCGCCAGCCGGACAGGAGGTAATGAAAAACTGTTTTTT.